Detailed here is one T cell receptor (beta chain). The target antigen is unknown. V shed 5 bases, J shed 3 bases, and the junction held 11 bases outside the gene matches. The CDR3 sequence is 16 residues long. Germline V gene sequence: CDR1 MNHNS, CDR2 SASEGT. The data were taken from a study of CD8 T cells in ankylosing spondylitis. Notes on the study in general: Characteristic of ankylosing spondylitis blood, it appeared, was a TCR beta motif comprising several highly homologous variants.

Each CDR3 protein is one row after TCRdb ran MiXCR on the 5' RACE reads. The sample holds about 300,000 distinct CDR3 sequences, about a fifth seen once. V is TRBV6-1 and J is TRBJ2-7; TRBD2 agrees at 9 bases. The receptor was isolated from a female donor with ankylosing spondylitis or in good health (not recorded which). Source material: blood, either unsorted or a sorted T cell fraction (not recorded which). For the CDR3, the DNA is TGTGCCAGCAGTAAGCGGGGGGATGGGGCGAGCTACGAGCAGTACTTC. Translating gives CASSKRGDGASYEQYF.